This T cell receptor beta chain was documented in a study of OX40 agonist ivuxolimab in advanced cancers. Trimming removed 3 bases from V and 1 base from J, with 13 bases in between. Per the germline V gene, CDR1 is ENHRY and CDR2 is SYGVKD. The CDR3 covers 15 residues. The repertoire was sequenced with immunoSEQ multiplex PCR; TCRdb's copy has only in-frame clones and lacks some. This table holds about 21,000 clones, over 75% found once. The source is an adult with an advanced solid tumor such as melanoma, head and neck, liver or kidney cancer. The rearrangement links TRBV10-3 to TRBJ2-7; maybe TRBD2 (6 bases). Sequenced material: CD4+ or CD8+ T cells sorted from blood, taken in a trial of the OX40 agonist ivuxolimab. CDR3 in DNA: TGTGCCATCAGTGATGCCGGGACTGAATCCTACGAGCAGTACTTC. Translating it yields CAISDAGTESYEQYF.